This TCR beta chain emerged from a study of response to subunit inactivated influenza vaccine. Study-level findings and limits: After each seasonal influenza vaccination, few new T cells are recruited, the authors suggested.

V dropped 7 bases and J dropped 2 bases, with 8 bases sitting between them. This CDR3 has 12 amino acids. TCRdb called the RT-PCR reads again in MiXCR, with one record for every CDR3 protein. This table has about half a million distinct CDR3 sequences, about 8% appearing once. This clonotype was detected many times. Its antigen remains unknown. Here the sequenced sample was PBMCs from blood, taken around 25 months after vaccination. The sequence derives from a man in his fifties or sixties who received an inactivated influenza vaccine. The chain couples TRBV12-3 or TRBV12-4 to TRBJ1-2; D is possibly TRBD1 (6 bases). The CDR3 is CASNGQNYGYTF. The CDR3 nucleotides read TGTGCCAGCAATGGACAGAACTATGGCTACACCTTC.